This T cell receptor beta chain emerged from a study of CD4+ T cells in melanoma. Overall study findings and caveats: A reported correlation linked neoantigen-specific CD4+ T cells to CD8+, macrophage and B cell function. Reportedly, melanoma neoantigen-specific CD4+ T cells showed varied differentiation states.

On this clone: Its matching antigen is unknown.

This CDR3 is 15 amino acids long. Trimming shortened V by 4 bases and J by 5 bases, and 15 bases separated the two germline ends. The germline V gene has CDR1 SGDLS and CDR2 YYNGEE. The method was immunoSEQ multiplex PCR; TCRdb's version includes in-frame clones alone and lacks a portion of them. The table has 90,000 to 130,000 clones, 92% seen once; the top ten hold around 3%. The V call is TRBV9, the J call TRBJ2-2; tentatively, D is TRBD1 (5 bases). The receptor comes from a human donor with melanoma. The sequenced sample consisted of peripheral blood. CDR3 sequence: CASSPLNSGTGELFF. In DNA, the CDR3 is TGTGCCAGCAGCCCCCTAAATTCAGGGACCGGGGAGCTGTTTTTT.